This T cell receptor beta chain was sequenced for a study of T cell changes during pregnancy in multiple sclerosis. V was pared by 4 bases and J by 7 bases, with 11 bases between. CDR3 length: 12 amino acids. CDR1 and CDR2 (germline): SGHRS, YFSETQ. TCRdb's table, derived via immunoSEQ multiplex PCR, lists solely in-frame clones and lacks some. The sample contains 65,000 to 75,000 clones, roughly 92% of which appear only once. The sequenced sample was peripheral blood, obtained after pregnancy. V usage is TRBV5-1 and J usage is TRBJ1-2; D is ambiguous. This sequence was found in a female donor in good health, enrolled as a control in a pregnancy study. The DNA of the CDR3 is TGCGCCAGCAGCGCCAGTTCCGTTGGCTACACCTTC. It specifies CASSASSVGYTF.